A single sample gave rise to the 5 T cell receptor beta chains below, sequenced in a study of blood T cell repertoires in COVID-19. The repertoire was sequenced with immunoSEQ multiplex PCR; TCRdb's copy has only in-frame clones and lacks some. The sample records fewer than 300,000 clones, approximately 89% being singletons. Sample: peripheral blood. The receptors originated from a woman in her 30s with COVID-19, enrolled during active disease.

V gene TRBV3-1 (or the pseudogene TRBV3-2) combines with J gene TRBJ2-3, with 11 positions matching TRBD2. The J segment lost 8 bases and the V segment lost 4 bases, leaving 8 bases of the junction unmatched. This CDR3 has 15 amino acids. Germline CDR1 and CDR2: LGHDT and YNNKEL (reference sequence). The CDR3 region is CASSLGLAGGATQYF. The CDR3 DNA reads TGTGCCAGCAGCCTCGGTCTAGCGGGAGGAGCTACGCAGTATTTT.

V gene TRBV9 combines with J gene TRBJ2-5; TRBD2 agrees at 7 bases. V was clipped by 4 bases and J by 4 bases; unmatched bases: 7. Germline V CDR1 and CDR2: SGDLS, YYNGEE. The CDR3 has 14 residues. The CDR3 coding sequence is TGTGCCAGCAGCCAAAGCGGGGCGCGAGAGACCCAGTACTTC. Amino acids: CASSQSGARETQYF.

V gene TRBV19 combines with J gene TRBJ1-4; no definite D call. Germline V gives CDR1 LNHDA, CDR2 SQIVND (reference sequence). The ends were cut back, 1 base at V and 3 bases at J, with 9 bases in the middle. The CDR3 covers 15 residues. The CDR3 bases are TGTGCCAGTAGTATAGCGCAGGTCTCTAATGAAAAACTGTTTTTT. Its protein product is CASSIAQVSNEKLFF.

With regard to this clone: Other DNA sequences in the sample encode the same CDR3. The chain joins TRBV19 to TRBJ1-1, with a possible D match to TRBD1 (5 bases). Germline CDR1 LNHDA, CDR2 SQIVND (reference sequence). Trimming removed 3 bases from V and 2 bases from J, with 10 bases in between. The CDR3 has 14 residues. DNA for the CDR3: TGTGCCAGTAGTATCGGGCAGGGAAACACTGAAGCTTTCTTT. It translates to CASSIGQGNTEAFF.

The chain has TRBV5-4 and TRBJ2-6; 12 bases fit TRBD2. Germline V gives CDR1 SGHNT, CDR2 YYREEE (reference sequence). The length of the CDR3 is 18 residues. The junction had 4 bases not matched to a gene; V was cut back by 1 base and J by 2 bases. In DNA form, the CDR3 reads TGTGCCAGCAGCTTGAGACTAGCGGGAGTCCCTGGGGCCAACGTCCTGACTTTC. It codes for CASSLRLAGVPGANVLTF.